This entry is about one T cell receptor beta chain. The protocol was immunoSEQ multiplex PCR, while the TCRdb copy is restricted to in-frame clones and leaves out a portion. The sample has roughly 100,000 clones, 83% seen once. CDR1 LNHDA and CDR2 SQIVND come from the germline V gene (reference sequence). V shed 6 bases, J shed 7 bases, and the junction held 10 bases outside the gene matches. The CDR3 contains 16 residues. This entry comes from a study of control samples from healthy donors and cancer patients. The clonotype originates from a woman aged 45 to 65 in good health. Material: blood. This chain uses TRBV19 with TRBJ2-6, with 9 bases matching TRBD1. CDR3 DNA: TGTGCCAGTAGGTTGACAGGGGGGGTTGGAGCCAACGTCCTGACTTTC. Its translation: CASRLTGGVGANVLTF.